Given below is one T cell receptor (beta chain) in context. The record originates from a study of CD8 T cells in Susac syndrome. After extraction with the RNeasy kit, about 0.45 to 1 ug of the RNA was reverse transcribed using random hexamers. TCRdb called the immunoSEQ multiplex PCR reads again in MiXCR, with one record for every CDR3 protein. The sample holds about 94,000 distinct CDR3 sequences; just under 95% are singletons and the top ten take about 0.3%. This CDR3 comprises 13 residues. Germline V gene data show CDR1 as SGHVS and CDR2 as FQNEAQ. V was trimmed by 4 bases and J by 4 bases, leaving 10 bases between them.

The chain joins TRBV7-8 to TRBJ1-2; no clear D gene. The sequencing input was CD4+ T cells from PBMCs. The receptor was isolated from a human donor with Susac syndrome. The CDR3 loop is CASSSNPSYGYTF. CDR3 DNA sequence: TGTGCCAGCAGCTCCAATCCGAGCTATGGCTACACCTTC.